Listed here is a single T cell receptor (beta chain). The specificity of this receptor is unknown. No much larger clone is present one base from it, and per-base qualities are unavailable. V has 1 base trimmed and J has 7 bases trimmed; junction bases matching no gene number 13. Taken from the germline V gene, the CDR1 and CDR2 loops are SGDLS and YYNGEE. The CDR3 starts with the cysteine, ends with the phenylalanine, and has 17 residues. The kept DNA is CDR3 alone, 51 bases in frame from the first base. The entire isolated RNA was reverse transcribed using the High Capacity cDNA Reverse Transcription Kit, and thus expressed TCRB transcripts were sequenced. Naive, central memory and regulatory T cell samples underwent deep immunoSEQ sequencing, averaging roughly 3.3 million total reads per sample. Sorted cells were lysed in RLT buffer, and RNA was extracted using DNase-treated RNeasy Micro or Mini kits according to cell number. Each cell subset was processed on its own to prevent cross-contamination, while patient and healthy donor samples were processed together. The immunoSEQ multiplex PCR was used to amplify TCRB sequences from cDNA, generating 87-bp fragments that spanned the CDR3 region. Sequencing of the amplicons was done on the Illumina HiSeq platform. The authors' pipeline ran thus. Synthetic template baselines were used to correct PCR bias computationally, reads within Hamming distance 2 were collapsed, and singletons that could not be merged were discarded. Reads were aligned against IMGT to assign V, D and J genes, CDR3 length and insertions or deletions at six rearrangement sites. Within each subset, clonotype counts were normalized to sorted cell number, and only after that were true diversity and Gini coefficients computed with the tcR R package. The overlap coefficient, calculated on TCRB nucleotide sequences, was used to quantify repertoire sharing. Out-of-frame TCRB sequences from naive cells were analyzed as a proxy for the pre-selection repertoire. Held by TCRdb, this immuneACCESS table contains in-frame sequences only and omits some clones. Under half of the omission traces to an unresolved V gene where checked; the cause of the rest is unknown. The V and J calls and clone size are taken from that table; D and trimming were inferred from the DNA. The sample includes some 660,000 clones, with around an eighth observed a single time. The biggest ten clones account for less than 0.04% of the sample.

The record originates from a study of beta chain features in type 1 diabetes (dated by TCRdb to 2016 to 2019). Study-wide context: Mean age, gender distribution, total cell number and subset yield were not different between patients and healthy donors. A total of some 110 million sorted cells were examined across all samples, and the number of cells per subset was strongly correlated with RNA yield. The study compared the TCRB repertoires of sorted circulating CD4+ T cell subsets in recently diagnosed type 1 diabetes patients with those in matched healthy donors. Naive and central memory subsets were obtained from all 30 or so donors, but regulatory and stem cell-like memory subsets were isolated from only 8 patients and roughly eight healthy donors.

On the study overall, not on this receptor specifically: Shorter templates might have been favored by PCR, but patient and control samples were amplified and corrected together, so both groups would have been affected equally by any skew. A moderate but significant shortening of TCRB CDR3 length was observed in type 1 diabetes patients in all four CD4+ subsets. Because cDNA was sequenced instead of genomic DNA, highly expressing activated cells could be over-represented, though the groups showed no difference in activation or CD3 levels. The naive, central memory and regulatory TCRB repertoires appeared to resemble one another more closely among patients than among healthy donors. Because the HLA sub-analyses included only small numbers of individuals, any influence of HLA type on TCRB rearrangement was left unresolved. At VDJ recombination sites, patients with type 1 diabetes made fewer insertions and deleted more nucleotides, a pattern implying thymic rearrangement abnormalities.

Each donor gave one peripheral blood draw, approximately 120 mL on average, collected into heparinised tubes. Naive, central memory, regulatory and stem cell-like memory CD4+ T cells were sorted on a BD FACSAria II using a panel including CD45RO, CCR7, CD25, CD127, CD95 and CD27. A purity above 95% was achieved for all sorted populations. PBMCs were isolated immediately by Lymphoprep density gradient centrifugation and stained directly without culture. So that batch effects would be minimized, each experiment stained and sorted samples in pairs, pairing one healthy donor with one patient. The sequence derives from a man aged 18-30 years with type 1 diabetes. The sequencing sample was made of naive CD4+ T cells from blood. This specimen's cell subset or site label, interpreted: true naive CD4+ T cells. Recombination linked TRBV9 to TRBJ2-1, with 8 middle bases fitting TRBD2. CDR3 loop: CASSVLGLAGSRNEQFF. The nucleotide sequence is given as TGTGCCAGCAGCGTATTGGGTTTAGCGGGGAGCCGAAATGAGCAGTTCTTC.